This entry lists 3 T cell receptor beta chains sequenced from one sample in a study of OX40 agonist ivuxolimab in advanced cancers. TCRdb's copy holds only in-frame clones and misses some; the assay was immunoSEQ multiplex PCR. This table holds 32,000 or so clones, around 81% found once. Source: CD4+ or CD8+ T cells sorted from blood, taken in a trial of the OX40 agonist ivuxolimab. The receptors here all came from an adult with an advanced solid tumor such as melanoma, head and neck, liver or kidney cancer.

The J gene is TRBJ1-5, the V gene TRBV2; TRBD1 might be the D (5 bases). The CDR3 covers 13 residues. V lost 4 bases to trimming and J lost 4 bases, with 8 bases between them. Germline CDR1 SNHLY, CDR2 FYNNEI. The CDR3 is CASSGQPNQPQHF. For the CDR3, the DNA is TGTGCCAGCAGTGGACAGCCTAATCAGCCCCAGCATTTT.

The chain recombines TRBV18 with TRBJ2-1, with D unclear. The V and J ends lost 1 base and 3 bases respectively, with 7 bases between them. Germline CDR1 reads KGHSH; CDR2 reads LQKENI. The CDR3 runs to 14 residues. CDR3 sequence reads: CASSPQDGYNEQFF. Here the CDR3 DNA reads TGTGCCAGCTCACCACAGGACGGCTACAATGAGCAGTTCTTC.

The chain combines TRBV28 with TRBJ2-1, with 9 bases identical to TRBD2. Germline V gene lookup returns CDR1 MDHEN and CDR2 SYDVKM. The CDR3 has 15 residues. J lost 9 bases, V lost 3 bases, and 9 bases had no gene match. The CDR3 loop is CASSLGLAGASEQFF. The CDR3 DNA sequence: TGTGCCAGCAGTTTGGGGTTAGCGGGAGCTAGTGAGCAGTTCTTC.